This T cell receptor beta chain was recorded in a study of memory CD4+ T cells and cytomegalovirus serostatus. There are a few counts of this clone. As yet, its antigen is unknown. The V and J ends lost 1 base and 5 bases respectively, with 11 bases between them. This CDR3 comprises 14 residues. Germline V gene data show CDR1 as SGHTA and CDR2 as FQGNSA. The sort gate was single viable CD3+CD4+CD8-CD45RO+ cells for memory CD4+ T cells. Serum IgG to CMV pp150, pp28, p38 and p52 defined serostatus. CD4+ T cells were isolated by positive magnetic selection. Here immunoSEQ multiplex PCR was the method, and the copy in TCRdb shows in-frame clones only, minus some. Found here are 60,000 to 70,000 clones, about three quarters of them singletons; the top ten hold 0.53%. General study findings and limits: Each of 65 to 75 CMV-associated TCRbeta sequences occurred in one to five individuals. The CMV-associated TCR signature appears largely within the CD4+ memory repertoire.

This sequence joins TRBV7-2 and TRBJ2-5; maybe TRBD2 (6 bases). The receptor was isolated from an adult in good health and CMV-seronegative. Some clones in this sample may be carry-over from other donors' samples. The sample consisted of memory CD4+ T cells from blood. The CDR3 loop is CASSLDTSLETQYF. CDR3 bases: TGTGCCAGCAGCTTAGATACTAGCCTGGAGACCCAGTACTTC.